Presented here are 18 T cell receptor beta chains from one specimen sequenced in a study of identical twins (dated by TCRdb to 2016 to 2017). The library relied on 5' RACE. The instrument given in TCRdb is Illumina HiSeq 2000. The public sequencing data were trimmed at Q25 with fastp and processed into clonotypes with MiXCR by TCRdb, which kept only in-frame beta chains. CDR3 protein duplicates are merged, each entry listing the most common genes and DNA. The sample yields 420,000 or so distinct CDR3 sequences; approximately 18% were counted once. The ten largest clones take up roughly an eighth of the sample. Sequenced material: naive T cells sorted from blood. This sample's cell subset or site label indicates: cells isolated with a human naive T-cell isolation kit. Source of these receptors: a man aged 45-65 years in good health.

At least ten counts were recorded for this clonotype. This chain connects TRBV7-9 to TRBJ2-5; TRBD1 agrees at 7 bases. J lost 5 bases, V lost 5 bases, and 11 bases had no gene match. The CDR3 extends over 15 amino acids. In germline, CDR1 is SEHNR, CDR2 FQNEAQ (reference sequence). CDR3 region: CASSTGTAYGETQYF. For the CDR3, the DNA is TGTGCCAGCAGCACCGGGACAGCTTATGGGGAGACCCAGTACTTC.

This clonotype came up a few times. V gene TRBV3-1 combines with J gene TRBJ1-2; D remains unclear. Trimming removed 0 bases from V and 4 bases from J, with 9 bases in between. CDR3 size: 14 residues. Germline V gene data show CDR1 as LGHDT and CDR2 as YNNKEL (reference sequence). The CDR3 DNA reads TGTGCCAGCAGCCAAGATAGCGGGCCCTATGGCTACACCTTC. This translates into CASSQDSGPYGYTF.

The chain is built from TRBV3-1 and TRBJ1-1; possibly TRBD1 for D (5 bases). Per germline, CDR1 LGHDT and CDR2 YNNKEL (reference sequence). Trimming removed 0 bases from V and 8 bases from J, with 10 bases in between. The CDR3 length is 13 residues. Here the CDR3 DNA reads TGTGCCAGCAGCCAAGAAGGGCGACAGGAAGCTTTCTTT. Amino acid sequence: CASSQEGRQEAFF.

V is TRBV6-1 and J is TRBJ1-3; D unclear. Germline CDR1 is MNHNS and CDR2 is SASEGT. The CDR3 is 13 amino acids. The V gene lost 7 bases and the J gene lost 3 bases, with 10 bases spanning the gap. CDR3 nucleotide sequence: TGTGCCAGCACTGGGGTCGGTGGAAACACCATATATTTT. It yields the protein CASTGVGGNTIYF.

This clonotype was recorded many times. The chain joins TRBV29-1 to TRBJ2-1, with 7 bases identical to TRBD2. The CDR3 loop spans 17 amino acids. In germline, CDR1 is SQVTM, CDR2 ANQGSEA. After removal of 8 bases from V and 2 bases from J, the junction contained 18 bases not matched to a gene. CDR3 sequence (DNA): TGCAGCTCTCGGTGGGTGACGAGGCGGGAGCCCTACAATGAGCAGTTCTTC. Protein: CSSRWVTRREPYNEQFF.

This clonotype has only a few counts. The chain links TRBV20-1 to TRBJ2-5; 10 bases agree with TRBD2. CDR3 length equals 15 residues. Unmatched junction bases numbered 7, after V lost 1 base and J lost 5 bases. Germline CDR1 DFQATT, CDR2 SNEGSKA (reference sequence). The CDR3 loop is CSARGRAGGRETQYF. The CDR3, as DNA: TGCAGTGCTAGAGGCCGAGCGGGGGGGCGTGAGACCCAGTACTTC.

The chain is built from TRBV7-7 and TRBJ2-1, with TRBD2 matching 13 bases. Germline V gene lookup returns CDR1 SSHAT and CDR2 FNYEAQ (reference sequence). CDR3 size: 20 residues. V shed 5 bases and J 4 bases; nucleotides not matched to a gene: 17. CDR3 DNA: TGTGCCAGCAGCCTCCCTAGGGACACTAGCGGGAGGGCCAAGTACAATGAGCAGTTCTTC. As protein: CASSLPRDTSGRAKYNEQFF. Drawing the rest from reference TRBV7-7 and TRBJ2-1, the complete variable domain is GAGVSQSPRYKVTKRGQDVTLRCDPISSHATLYWYQQALGQGPEFLTYFNYEAQPDKSGLPSDRFSAERPEGSISTLTIQRTEQRDSAMYRCASSLPRDTSGRAKYNEQFFGPGTRLTVL.

J is TRBJ2-6 and V is TRBV4-1, with D unclear. The V gene lost 2 bases and the J gene lost 0 bases, with 14 bases spanning the gap. The CDR3 is made up of 18 amino acids. Germline CDR1 reads MGHRA; CDR2 reads YSYEKL. The CDR3 region is CASSQYNSDYSGANVLTF. The CDR3 DNA reads as TGCGCCAGCAGCCAATATAATTCAGATTACTCTGGGGCCAACGTCCTGACTTTC.

The rearrangement joins TRBV25-1 to TRBJ1-3; maybe TRBD1 (5 bases). Per the germline V gene, CDR1 is MGHDK and CDR2 is SYGVNS. This CDR3 contains 17 residues. V lost 1 base and J 0 bases, leaving 13 bases between the germline ends. This CDR3 is CASSESRARDSGNTIYF. CDR3 in DNA: TGTGCCAGCAGTGAATCTCGGGCCAGGGACTCTGGAAACACCATATATTTT.

The genes are TRBV3-1 and TRBJ2-7, with 8 nucleotides matching TRBD2. Per germline, CDR1 LGHDT and CDR2 YNNKEL (reference sequence). This CDR3 is 15 amino acids long. V lost 4 bases to trimming and J lost 5 bases; unmatched junction nucleotides: 10. CDR3 loop: CASSPSSGTRNEQYF. CDR3 coding DNA: TGTGCCAGCAGCCCCTCCTCCGGGACTAGGAACGAGCAGTACTTC.

This clonotype occurred a few times. The rearrangement joins TRBV24-1 to TRBJ2-7; D may be TRBD2 (5 bases). Germline V gene sequence: CDR1 KGHDR, CDR2 SFDVKD. V lost 2 bases, J lost 1 base, and 11 bases lay in between. CDR3 length: 15 residues. The CDR3 region is CATSDSREGSYEQYF. The CDR3 DNA reads as TGTGCCACCAGTGATTCCCGGGAAGGGTCCTACGAGCAGTACTTC.

The DNA for the CDR3 is TGTGCCACCAGCAGAGATTCTGTATACGAGCAGTACTTC. This encodes CATSRDSVYEQYF. The chain links TRBV15 to TRBJ2-7; D is uncertain. Trimming cost V 0 bases and J 4 bases, with 7 bases left between them. The CDR3 loop spans 13 amino acids. The germline CDR1 and CDR2 sequences are LNHNV and YYDKDF (reference sequence).

The chain uses TRBV6-2 or TRBV6-3 and TRBJ1-1; 7 bases line up with TRBD1. V shed 6 bases and J 1 base; nucleotides not matched to a gene: 8. Germline V lookup: CDR1 MNHEY, CDR2 SVGEGT. The CDR3 is 15 residues long. CDR3 sequence (DNA): TGTGCCAGCAGCCGGACAGGTTTTGGGAACACTGAAGCTTTCTTT. Residues: CASSRTGFGNTEAFF.

This clonotype appeared many times. The chain employs TRBV5-1 and TRBJ2-1; 8 bases line up with TRBD2. Trimming removed 1 base from V and 0 bases from J; junction bases left unmatched: 0. Germline CDR1 SGHRS, CDR2 YFSETQ. The CDR3 length is 15 residues. This CDR3 reads CASSLRGGSYNEQFF. The CDR3 coding sequence is TGCGCCAGCAGCTTGCGGGGGGGCTCCTACAATGAGCAGTTCTTC.

The genes are TRBV6-5 and TRBJ2-2; the match to TRBD2 covers 8 bases. Germline loops: CDR1 MNHEY, CDR2 SVGAGI. CDR3 length: 15 residues. Trimming took 2 bases from V and 6 from J; bases not matched to a gene: 5. In nucleotides, the CDR3 is TGTGCCAGCAGTTACCGGGAGGGGACCCCCGGGGAGCTGTTTTTT. Its protein product is CASSYREGTPGELFF.

This clonotype was found a few times. The chain has TRBV6-1 and TRBJ1-2; 7 nucleotides line up with TRBD1. This CDR3 region has 14 residues. The J segment lost 8 bases and the V segment lost 5 bases, leaving 11 bases of the junction unmatched. Germline CDR1 MNHNS, CDR2 SASEGT. CDR3 sequence: CASSRGQPLGGYTF. CDR3 nucleotide sequence: TGTGCCAGCAGTAGGGGACAGCCGCTTGGCGGCTACACCTTC.

V is TRBV28 and J is TRBJ2-5; the match to TRBD2 covers 9 bases. After removal of 6 bases from V and 1 base from J, the junction contained 12 bases not matched to a gene. There are 17 residues in the CDR3. CDR1 and CDR2 (germline): MDHEN, SYDVKM. CDR3 residues: CASRPEPGLAFQETQYF. The CDR3 bases are TGTGCCAGCAGACCAGAACCGGGACTAGCTTTCCAAGAGACCCAGTACTTC.

The rearrangement links TRBV24-1 to TRBJ2-3; D perhaps matches TRBD2 (5 bases). From germline, CDR1 is KGHDR and CDR2 SFDVKD. The V end was cut by 7 bases, the J end by 2 bases, with 9 bases between. This CDR3 is 13 amino acids long. Here the CDR3 reads CATSRDHTDTQYF. CDR3 coding DNA: TGTGCCACCAGCCGGGATCACACAGATACGCAGTATTTT.